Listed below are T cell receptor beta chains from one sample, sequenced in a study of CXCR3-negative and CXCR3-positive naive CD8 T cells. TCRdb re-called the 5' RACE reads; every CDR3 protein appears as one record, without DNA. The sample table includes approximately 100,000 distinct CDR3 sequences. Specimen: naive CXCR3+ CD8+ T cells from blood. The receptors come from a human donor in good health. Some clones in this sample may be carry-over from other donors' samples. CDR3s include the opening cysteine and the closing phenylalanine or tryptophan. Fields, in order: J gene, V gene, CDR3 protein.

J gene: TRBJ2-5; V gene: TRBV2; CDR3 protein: CASRGTSKVQETQYF
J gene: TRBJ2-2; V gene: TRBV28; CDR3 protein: CASKGLAGGPPGELFF
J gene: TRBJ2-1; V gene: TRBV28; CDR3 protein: CASSYNPYNEQFF
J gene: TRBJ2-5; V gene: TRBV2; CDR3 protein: CASSEPYGQGAAVQETQYF
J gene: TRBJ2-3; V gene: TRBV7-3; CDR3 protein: CASSLLHGGSGTDTQYF
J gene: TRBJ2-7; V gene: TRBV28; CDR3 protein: CASSFPTLGQGFYEQYF
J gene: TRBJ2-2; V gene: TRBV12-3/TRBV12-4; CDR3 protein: CASSSSGGGTGELFF
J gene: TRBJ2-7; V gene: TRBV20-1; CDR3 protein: CSARDLFPTSGNSYEQYF
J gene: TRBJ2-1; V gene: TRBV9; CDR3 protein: CASSHGLAGSSYNEQFF
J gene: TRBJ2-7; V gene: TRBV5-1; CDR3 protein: CASSLPVGQRYEQYF
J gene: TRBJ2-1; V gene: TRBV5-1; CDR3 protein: CASSTSGAWGTGEQFF
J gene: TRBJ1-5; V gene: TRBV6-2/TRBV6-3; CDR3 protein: CASRDNILQPQHF
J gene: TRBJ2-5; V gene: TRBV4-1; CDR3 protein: CASSRRQGREETQYF
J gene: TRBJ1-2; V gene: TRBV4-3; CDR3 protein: CASSQFVGTDYGYTF
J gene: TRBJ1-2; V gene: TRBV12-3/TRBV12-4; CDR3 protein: CASSSQQAGQGYGYTF
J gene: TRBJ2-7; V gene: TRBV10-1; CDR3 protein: CASSPGGAYEQYF
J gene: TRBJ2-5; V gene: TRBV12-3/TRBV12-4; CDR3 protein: CASSLPSGGAVAETQYF
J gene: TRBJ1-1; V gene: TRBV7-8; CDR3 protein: CASRRGNTEAFF
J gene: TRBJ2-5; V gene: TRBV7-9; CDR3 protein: CASEGIEETQYF
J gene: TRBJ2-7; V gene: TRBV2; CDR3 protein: CASSEDSYYEQYF
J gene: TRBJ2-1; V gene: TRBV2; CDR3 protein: CATSGASYNEQFF
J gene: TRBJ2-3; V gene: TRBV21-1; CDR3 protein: CASSKDSISSTDTQYF
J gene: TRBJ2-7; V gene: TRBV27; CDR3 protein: CASSPTGGYEQYF
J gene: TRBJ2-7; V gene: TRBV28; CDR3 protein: CASSFRGAHEQYF
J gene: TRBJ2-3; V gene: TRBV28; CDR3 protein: CASGLLAGWADTQYF